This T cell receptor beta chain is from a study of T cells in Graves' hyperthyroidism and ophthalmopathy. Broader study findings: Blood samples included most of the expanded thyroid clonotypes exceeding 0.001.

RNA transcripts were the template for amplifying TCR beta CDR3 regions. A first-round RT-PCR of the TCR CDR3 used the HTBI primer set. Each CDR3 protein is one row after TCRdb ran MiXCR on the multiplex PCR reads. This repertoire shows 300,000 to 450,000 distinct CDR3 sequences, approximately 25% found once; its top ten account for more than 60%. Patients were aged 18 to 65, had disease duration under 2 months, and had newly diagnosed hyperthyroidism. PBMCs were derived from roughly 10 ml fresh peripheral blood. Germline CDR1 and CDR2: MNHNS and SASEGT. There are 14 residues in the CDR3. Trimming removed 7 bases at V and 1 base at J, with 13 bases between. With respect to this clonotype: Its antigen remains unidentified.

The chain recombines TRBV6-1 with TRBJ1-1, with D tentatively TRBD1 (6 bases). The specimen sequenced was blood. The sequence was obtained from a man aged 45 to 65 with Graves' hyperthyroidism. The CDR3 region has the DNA TGTGCCAGCATCTACCGGGACAAGAACACTGAAGCTTTCTTT. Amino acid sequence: CASIYRDKNTEAFF.